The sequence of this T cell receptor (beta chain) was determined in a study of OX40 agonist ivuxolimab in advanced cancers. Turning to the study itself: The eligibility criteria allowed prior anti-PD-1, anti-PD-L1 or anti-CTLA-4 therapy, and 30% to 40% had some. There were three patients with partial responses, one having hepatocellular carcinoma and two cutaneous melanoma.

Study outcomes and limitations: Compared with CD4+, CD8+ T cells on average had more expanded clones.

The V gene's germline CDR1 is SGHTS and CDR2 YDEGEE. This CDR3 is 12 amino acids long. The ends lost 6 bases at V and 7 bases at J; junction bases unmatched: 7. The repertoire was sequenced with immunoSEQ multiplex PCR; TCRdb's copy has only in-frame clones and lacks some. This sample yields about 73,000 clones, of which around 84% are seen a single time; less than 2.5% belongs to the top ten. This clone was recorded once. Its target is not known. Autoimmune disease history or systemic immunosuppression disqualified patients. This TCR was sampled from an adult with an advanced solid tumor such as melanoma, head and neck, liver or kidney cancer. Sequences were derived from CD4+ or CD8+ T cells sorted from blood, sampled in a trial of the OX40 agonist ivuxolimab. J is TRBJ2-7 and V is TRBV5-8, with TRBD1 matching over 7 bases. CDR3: CASNEQGREQYF. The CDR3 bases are TGTGCCAGCAACGAACAGGGGAGAGAGCAGTACTTC.